A selection of T cell receptor beta chains follows, all from one sample in a study of identical twins. TCRdb reanalysed the 5' RACE reads using MiXCR and keeps one entry per CDR3 protein. The sample yields 550,000 to 700,000 distinct CDR3 sequences, approximately 10% seen once. The same data also contributed to another study, on yellow fever vaccine responses in identical twins.

Sequencing was performed on PBMCs. These receptor sequences come from a woman between 18 and 30 years old in good health. The CDR3 runs from the conserved cysteine through the conserved F or W. The D gene is left open where the match is weak. Where a row states a size, it is once, few, many or the class of an expanded clone; other rows omit it.

>TRBJ1-1|many|-|TRBV11-2
CASSLGHLNTEAFF
TGTGCCAGCAGCTTAGGCCACTTGAACACTGAAGCTTTCTTT
>TRBJ2-1|-|TRBD2|TRBV7-9
CASSRWTSGSSYNEQFF
TGTGCCAGCAGCCGGTGGACTAGCGGGAGCTCCTACAATGAGCAGTTCTTC
>TRBJ2-2|-|TRBD1|TRBV29-1
CSVEAPQGAFGELFF
TGCAGCGTTGAAGCCCCACAGGGGGCATTCGGGGAGCTGTTTTTT
>TRBJ2-3|-|TRBD2|TRBV10-3
CAIRPGASGGADTQYF
TGTGCCATCAGGCCGGGGGCTAGCGGGGGGGCAGATACGCAGTATTTT
>TRBJ1-6|few|TRBD1|TRBV20-1
CSARVRQGLSSYNSPLHF
TGCAGTGCTAGAGTCAGACAGGGATTGAGCTCCTATAATTCACCCCTCCACTTT
>TRBJ2-3|few|-|TRBV6-6
CASSPWGDTQYF
TGTGCCAGCAGTCCATGGGGGGATACGCAGTATTTT
>TRBJ2-7|few|TRBD1|TRBV14
CASRRTGGLSYEQYF
TGTGCCAGCAGGCGAACAGGGGGCCTCTCCTACGAGCAGTACTTC
>TRBJ2-2|many|-|TRBV7-9
CASSFGAGELFF
TGTGCCAGCAGCTTCGGAGCCGGGGAGCTGTTTTTT
>TRBJ2-2|few|-|TRBV7-2
CASSFGGSGTGELFF
TGTGCCAGCAGCTTTGGTGGGAGTGGGACCGGGGAGCTGTTTTTT
>TRBJ1-2|many|TRBD1|TRBV5-6
CASSFRQGGNGYTF
TGTGCCAGCAGCTTTCGACAGGGGGGTAATGGCTACACCTTC
>TRBJ2-2|-|TRBD2|TRBV11-1
CASSLRGPSGTGELFF
TGTGCCAGCAGCTTGCGGGGGCCTAGCGGGACCGGGGAGCTGTTTTTT
>TRBJ2-3|many|TRBD2|TRBV7-8
CASSLGVAGSTDTQYF
TGTGCCAGCAGCTTAGGGGTAGCGGGGAGCACAGATACGCAGTATTTT
>TRBJ1-2|-|TRBD1|TRBV4-3
CASSPTGQGARGYTF
TGCGCCAGCAGCCCAACGGGACAGGGGGCGCGTGGCTACACCTTC
>TRBJ2-1|few|-|TRBV7-9
CASSLEFF
TGTGCCAGCAGCTTGGAGTTCTTC
>TRBJ2-1|-|TRBD1|TRBV3-1
CASSLSGGTGDCNEQFF
TGTGCCAGCAGCCTTTCCGGAGGGACAGGGGATTGTAATGAGCAGTTCTTC
>TRBJ2-7|few|-|TRBV7-9
CASSRMSEQYF
TGTGCCAGCAGTAGGATGTCCGAGCAGTACTTC
>TRBJ1-1|many|-|TRBV5-1
CASSIRDTEAFF
TGCGCCAGCAGCATAAGGGACACTGAAGCTTTCTTT
>TRBJ2-1|few|-|TRBV20-1
CSASPGQRLRDEQFF
TGCAGTGCTAGCCCCGGACAGCGGTTAAGGGATGAGCAGTTCTTC
>TRBJ2-5|few|-|TRBV14
CASSQGARTRETQYF
TGTGCCAGCAGCCAAGGGGCCCGAACCAGGGAGACCCAGTACTTC
>TRBJ2-5|few|TRBD1|TRBV29-1
CSTGTGKRVETQYF
TGCAGCACCGGGACAGGTAAAAGAGTGGAGACCCAGTACTTC
>TRBJ2-2|many|TRBD2|TRBV3-1
CASSPGQGLAGGRNTGELFF
TGTGCCAGCAGCCCGGGACAGGGACTAGCGGGAGGACGGAACACCGGGGAGCTGTTTTTT
>TRBJ2-5|-|-|TRBV20-1
CSARDGQGVKTQYF
TGCAGTGCTAGAGATGGGCAGGGTGTCAAGACCCAGTACTTC
>TRBJ2-7|-|-|TRBV7-9
CASTPSGATEQYF
TGTGCCAGCACCCCGTCAGGGGCTACGGAGCAGTACTTC
>TRBJ2-7|few|-|TRBV5-1
CASSGEPGRGQGEQYF
TGCGCCAGCAGCGGCGAACCGGGACGGGGGCAGGGCGAGCAGTACTTC
>TRBJ1-2|few|-|TRBV30
CAWSPGVDGYTF
TGTGCCTGGAGTCCAGGGGTTGATGGCTACACCTTC
>TRBJ2-7|few|-|TRBV20-1
CSARIWASSYEQYF
TGCAGTGCCAGAATTTGGGCGAGCTCCTACGAGCAGTACTTC
>TRBJ1-1|-|-|TRBV6-1
CASRLTANTEAFF
TGTGCCAGCAGACTTACAGCGAACACTGAAGCTTTCTTT
>TRBJ2-7|many|-|TRBV27
CASSLGPPYEQYF
TGTGCCAGCAGTTTGGGGCCCCCTTACGAGCAGTACTTC
>TRBJ2-7|many|-|TRBV7-9
CASSLGQNSYEQYF
TGTGCCAGCAGCCTGGGGCAGAACTCCTACGAGCAGTACTTC
>TRBJ2-1|many|TRBD2|TRBV14
CASSQDIRPPGLAGEGNEQFF
TGTGCCAGCAGCCAAGATATCAGGCCGCCGGGACTAGCGGGGGAAGGCAATGAGCAGTTCTTC
>TRBJ1-4|few|TRBD1|TRBV7-9
CASSPGQGVNEKLFF
TGTGCCAGCAGCCCCGGACAGGGGGTTAATGAAAAACTGTTTTTT
>TRBJ2-3|-|-|TRBV15
CATSKDTTDTQYF
TGTGCCACCAGCAAGGACACTACAGATACGCAGTATTTT
>TRBJ2-5|few|TRBD1|TRBV9
CASSVTGGGVQETQYF
TGTGCCAGCAGCGTGACAGGGGGAGGTGTCCAAGAGACCCAGTACTTC
>TRBJ2-7|few|TRBD2|TRBV7-9
CAYDGGTYEQYF
TGTGCCTACGACGGGGGGACCTACGAGCAGTACTTC
>TRBJ2-7|many|-|TRBV29-1
CSVGSSYEQYF
TGCAGCGTGGGAAGCTCCTACGAGCAGTACTTC
>TRBJ2-1|few|-|TRBV9
CASSVDLANSYNEQFF
TGTGCCAGCAGCGTAGACTTAGCAAACTCCTACAATGAGCAGTTCTTC
>TRBJ2-3|-|-|TRBV28
CASSLYGVGGASTDTQYF
TGTGCCAGCAGTTTATATGGGGTTGGAGGGGCTAGCACAGATACGCAGTATTTT
>TRBJ2-7|-|TRBD1|TRBV7-9
CASSQQGAGTRLYEQYF
TGTGCCAGCAGCCAACAGGGGGCCGGGACCAGACTTTACGAGCAGTACTTC
>TRBJ2-3|many|-|TRBV7-2
CASSRGPLGDTDTQYF
TGTGCCAGCAGCCGTGGGCCCCTTGGGGACACAGATACGCAGTATTTT
>TRBJ2-5|many|-|TRBV7-9
CASSLISTGGRETQYF
TGTGCCAGCAGCCTAATATCTACTGGGGGAAGGGAGACCCAGTACTTC
>TRBJ2-7|many|-|TRBV4-1
CASSQVVGEQYF
TGCGCCAGCAGCCAAGTGGTTGGCGAGCAGTACTTC